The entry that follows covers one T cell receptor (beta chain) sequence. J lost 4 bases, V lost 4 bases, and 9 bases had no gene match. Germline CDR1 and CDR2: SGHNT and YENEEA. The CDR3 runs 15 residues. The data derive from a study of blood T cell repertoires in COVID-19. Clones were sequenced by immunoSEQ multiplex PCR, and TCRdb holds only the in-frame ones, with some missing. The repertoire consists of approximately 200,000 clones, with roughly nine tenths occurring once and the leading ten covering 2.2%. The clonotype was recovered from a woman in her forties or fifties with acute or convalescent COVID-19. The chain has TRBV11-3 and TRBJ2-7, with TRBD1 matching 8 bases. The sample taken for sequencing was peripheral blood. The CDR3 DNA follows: TGTGCCAGCAGCTCACAGGGGGGATATGATTACGAGCAGTACTTC. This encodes CASSSQGGYDYEQYF. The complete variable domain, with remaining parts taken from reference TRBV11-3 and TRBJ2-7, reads EAGVVQSPRYKIIEKKQPVAFWCNPISGHNTLYWYLQNLGQGPELLIRYENEEAVDDSQLPKDRFSAERLKGVDSTLKIQPAELGDSAVYLCASSSQGGYDYEQYFGPGTRLTVT.